Each of the 21 T cell receptor beta chains below was sequenced from the same sample in a study of blood T cell repertoires in COVID-19. Measured with immunoSEQ multiplex PCR; TCRdb has only the in-frame clones, and not every one. The data show approximately 140,000 clones, with roughly 87% seen just once and 4% held by the top ten. Sequenced input: PBMCs or T cells enriched from blood (not recorded which). The source is a woman aged 40 to 50 who had been exposed to COVID-19.

The chain combines TRBV18 with TRBJ1-4; D is ambiguous. The V end lost 2 bases, the J end lost 10 bases, and 11 bases lay between the germline ends. The length of the CDR3 is 13 residues. CDR1 KGHSH and CDR2 LQKENI come from the germline V gene. The CDR3 loop is CASSPVGEGKLFF. For the CDR3, the DNA is TGTGCCAGCTCACCAGTGGGCGAGGGAAAACTGTTTTTT.

This clone occurred a few times. This chain uses TRBV4-2 with TRBJ1-2, with D perhaps TRBD1 (6 bases). Trimming removed 5 bases at V and 7 bases at J, with 14 bases between. Germline V lookup: CDR1 LGHNA, CDR2 YNFKEQ. There are 13 residues in the CDR3. The CDR3 sequence is CASSDIGGLGYTF. The CDR3 nucleotides read TGTGCCAGCAGCGACATCGGGGGGCTTGGCTACACCTTC.

The chain couples TRBV7-9 to TRBJ1-2, with D perhaps TRBD1 (5 bases). This CDR3 has 16 residues. The V and J ends lost 3 bases and 7 bases respectively, with 21 bases between them. Germline CDR1 and CDR2: SEHNR and FQNEAQ (reference sequence). The CDR3 nucleotides are TGTGCCAGCAGCTTGACGGGGGAGGGGCCGACACCTGGCTACACCTTC. Translation gives CASSLTGEGPTPGYTF. Filled out from reference TRBV7-9 and TRBJ1-2, the complete variable domain reads DTGVSQNPRHKITKRGQNVTFRCDPISEHNRLYWYRQTLGQGPEFLTYFQNEAQLEKSRLLSDRFSAERPKGSFSTLEIQRTEQGDSAMYLCASSLTGEGPTPGYTFGSGTRLTVV.

The rearrangement links TRBV4-1 to TRBJ2-3; 10 bases map to TRBD1. Germline V gene lookup returns CDR1 MGHRA and CDR2 YSYEKL. V trimming: 1 base; J trimming: 4 bases; junction bases outside the gene matches: 14. This CDR3 contains 19 residues. This CDR3 reads CASSQAVAGQGGIADTQYF. The CDR3 region has the DNA TGCGCCAGCAGCCAAGCCGTGGCCGGACAGGGGGGTATCGCAGATACGCAGTATTTT.

The chain links TRBV7-3 to TRBJ1-1; D gene unclear. Trimming removed 0 bases at V and 4 bases at J, with 6 bases between. Germline-derived CDR1 and CDR2 are SGHTA and FQGTGA. The CDR3 is made up of 13 amino acids. The CDR3 region has the DNA TGTGCCAGCAGCTTAACGGGGAGCACTGAAGCTTTCTTT. Amino acid sequence: CASSLTGSTEAFF.

The J gene is TRBJ2-1, the V gene TRBV7-9; weak D call: TRBD2 (6 bases). CDR3 length equals 14 residues. Germline loops: CDR1 SEHNR, CDR2 FQNEAQ (reference sequence). V gave up 3 bases and J gave up 7 bases, with 13 bases separating them. The CDR3 reads CASSFDLAGNEQFF. In nucleotides, the CDR3 is TGTGCCAGCAGCTTTGACCTCGCGGGGAATGAGCAGTTCTTC.

This clone was seen once. The chain links TRBV29-1 to TRBJ2-3; no clear D. Trimming shortened V by 8 bases and J by 2 bases, and 17 bases separated the two germline ends. The germline V gene has CDR1 SQVTM and CDR2 ANQGSEA. This CDR3 contains 14 residues. CDR3 in amino acids: CSFFSGLNTDTQYF. DNA for the CDR3: TGCAGCTTCTTTTCGGGTCTTAACACAGATACGCAGTATTTT.

The chain has TRBV27 and TRBJ1-2; perhaps TRBD1 as D (5 bases). Germline lookup yields CDR1 MNHEY and CDR2 SMNVEV (reference sequence). V lost 6 bases, J lost 8 bases, and 16 bases lay in between. The CDR3 consists of 13 residues. CDR3 DNA sequence: TGTGCCAGCAGCACGTCAGGGTACGGAGGCTACACCTTC. Encoded protein: CASSTSGYGGYTF.

The gene calls are TRBV10-2 and TRBJ2-6; no clear D. CDR3 length: 14 residues. CDR1 and CDR2 from the germline V gene are WSHSY and SAAADI. The V end was cut by 3 bases, the J end by 6 bases, with 9 bases between. This CDR3 is CASSELRMANVLTF. For the CDR3, the DNA is TGCGCCAGCAGTGAACTCCGAATGGCCAACGTCCTGACTTTC.

The CDR3 DNA follows: TGCGCCAGGGGCCCCGCGAACACCGGGGAGCTGTTTTTT. Translation: CARGPANTGELFF. The V call is TRBV23-1, the J call TRBJ2-2; D is unresolved. TRBV23-1 is placed among ORFs of uncertain function. The CDR3 runs 13 residues. V was pared by 9 bases and J by 0 bases, with 8 bases between.

The CDR3 is CASSQDQGGSNYGYTF. Written as DNA, the CDR3 is TGTGCCAGCAGCCAAGATCAGGGCGGATCGAACTATGGCTACACCTTC. The J gene is TRBJ1-2, the V gene TRBV3-1 (or the pseudogene TRBV3-2); possibly TRBD1 for D (5 bases). The CDR3 covers 16 residues. Germline CDR1 LGHDT, CDR2 YNNKEL (reference sequence). The V end was cut by 0 bases, the J end by 2 bases, with 13 bases between.

The V call is TRBV27, the J call TRBJ1-2; unclear D gene. CDR3 length equals 13 residues. V gave up 5 bases and J gave up 3 bases, with 10 bases separating them. Germline V CDR1 and CDR2: MNHEY, SMNVEV (reference sequence). The CDR3 DNA follows: TGTGCCAGCAGTCCAGTGGTTGACTATGGCTACACCTTC. It yields the protein CASSPVVDYGYTF.

The genes are TRBV9 and TRBJ2-3; 10 bases fit TRBD2. The CDR3 totals 14 residues. The germline V gene has CDR1 SGDLS and CDR2 YYNGEE. Trimming removed 1 base from V and 4 bases from J; junction bases left unmatched: 0. CDR3 region: CASSVLAGADTQYF. The CDR3 DNA reads TGTGCCAGCAGCGTACTAGCGGGGGCAGATACGCAGTATTTT.

The DNA of the CDR3 is TGTGCCAGCAGGGCGACTAGCCCTTACGAGCAGTACTTC. Protein sequence: CASRATSPYEQYF. The chain uses TRBV6-5 and TRBJ2-7; TRBD2 matches 7 bases. The CDR3 runs 13 residues. The V segment lost 6 bases and the J segment 4 bases; nucleotides outside the gene matches: 6. The germline CDR1 and CDR2 sequences are MNHEY and SVGAGI.

This clone was counted between two and nine times. V usage is TRBV7-2 and J usage is TRBJ2-3; 10 bases map to TRBD2. The length of the CDR3 is 15 residues. Germline V gene lookup returns CDR1 SGHTA and CDR2 FQGNSA. V dropped 5 bases and J dropped 1; count of bases not matched to a gene: 3. Here the CDR3 reads CASSRGLAGTDTQYF. Written as DNA, the CDR3 is TGTGCCAGCAGCCGCGGACTAGCGGGCACAGATACGCAGTATTTT.

This rearrangement joins TRBV9 to TRBJ2-1; D might be TRBD2 (5 bases). The V and J ends lost 0 bases and 0 bases respectively, with 13 bases between them. This CDR3 region has 17 residues. Germline V gene lookup returns CDR1 SGDLS and CDR2 YYNGEE. The CDR3 nucleotides read TGTGCCAGCAGCGTAGCGGACTCCCCTTACTCCTACAATGAGCAGTTCTTC. Encoded protein: CASSVADSPYSYNEQFF.

The gene calls are TRBV9 and TRBJ1-2, with TRBD1 matching 8 bases. The V gene's germline CDR1 is SGDLS and CDR2 YYNGEE. With V trimmed by 3 bases and J by 5 bases, 6 bases remained unmatched. The CDR3 covers 14 residues. CDR3 coding DNA: TGTGCCAGCAGCGCCCTAGGACAGGGATATGGCTACACCTTC. Its translation: CASSALGQGYGYTF. Full variable domain (outside the CDR3, taken from reference TRBV9 and TRBJ1-2): DSGVTQTPKHLITATGQRVTLRCSPRSGDLSVYWYQQSLDQGLQFLIQYYNGEERAKGNILERFSAQQFPDLHSELNLSSLELGDSALYFCASSALGQGYGYTFGSGTRLTVV.

This CDR3 reads CASSFEGGPGTDTQYF. CDR3 in DNA: TGTGCCAGCAGTTTTGAGGGGGGGCCGGGCACAGATACGCAGTATTTT. The chain is built from TRBV27 and TRBJ2-3, with D possibly matching TRBD2 (7 bases). CDR1 and CDR2 from the germline V gene are MNHEY and SMNVEV (reference sequence). V lost 3 bases, J lost 1 base, and 14 bases lay in between. The CDR3 covers 16 residues.

As to this clone: Other nucleotide sequences from this sample produce the same CDR3. The genes are TRBV19 and TRBJ2-7; possible D gene TRBD1, 6 bases. Trimming took 4 bases from V and 2 from J, leaving 9 bases between them. CDR3 length: 13 amino acids. CDR1 LNHDA and CDR2 SQIVND come from the germline V gene (reference sequence). This chain's CDR3 is CASSNGQTYEQYF. The DNA of the CDR3 is TGTGCCAGTAGTAACGGACAGACCTACGAGCAGTACTTC.

V usage is TRBV9 and J usage is TRBJ1-3; D gene uncertain. CDR3 size: 14 residues. Trimming left V 4 bases short and J 4 bases short, with 12 bases between. CDR1 is SGDLS and CDR2 is YYNGEE in the germline V gene. The CDR3 DNA reads as TGTGCCAGCAGCCCAGAGGGATCCGGAAACACCATATATTTT. Translation: CASSPEGSGNTIYF.

The chain couples TRBV2 to TRBJ1-4; D uncertain. Trimming cost V 5 bases and J 8 bases, with 3 bases left between them. The CDR3 sequence is 10 residues long. Germline assignment: CDR1 SNHLY and CDR2 FYNNEI. CDR3 DNA sequence: TGTGCCAGCAGTACAGAAAAACTGTTTTTT. Its translation: CASSTEKLFF.